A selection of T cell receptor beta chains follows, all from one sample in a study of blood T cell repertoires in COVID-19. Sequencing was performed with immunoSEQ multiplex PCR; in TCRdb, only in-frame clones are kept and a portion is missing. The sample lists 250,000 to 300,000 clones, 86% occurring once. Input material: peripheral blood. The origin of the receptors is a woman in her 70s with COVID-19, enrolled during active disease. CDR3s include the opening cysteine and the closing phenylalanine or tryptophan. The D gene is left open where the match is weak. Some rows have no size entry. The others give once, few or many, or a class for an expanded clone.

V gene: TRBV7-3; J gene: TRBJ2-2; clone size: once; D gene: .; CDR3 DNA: TGTGCCAGCAGCTTACGGCCGGTAGCGACAAACACCGGGGAGCTGTTTTTT; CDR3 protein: CASSLRPVATNTGELFF
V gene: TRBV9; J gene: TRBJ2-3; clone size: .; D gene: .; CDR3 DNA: TGTGCCAGCAGCGTAGAACCCACAGGGATTTCCACAGATACGCAGTATTTT; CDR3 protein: CASSVEPTGISTDTQYF
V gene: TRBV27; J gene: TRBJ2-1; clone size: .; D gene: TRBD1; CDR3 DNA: TGTGCCAGCTGGGACAGGGTCTACAATGAGCAGTTCTTC; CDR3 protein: CASWDRVYNEQFF
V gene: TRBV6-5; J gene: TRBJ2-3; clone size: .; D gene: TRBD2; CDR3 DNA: TGTGCCAGCAGCCCCGGGACTAGCGGGGCCACGCAGTATTTT; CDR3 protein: CASSPGTSGATQYF
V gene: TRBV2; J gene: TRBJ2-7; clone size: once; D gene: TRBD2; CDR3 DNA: TGTGCCAGCAGGACTAGCGGGGGCCTCGGCGAGCAGTACTTC; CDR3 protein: CASRTSGGLGEQYF
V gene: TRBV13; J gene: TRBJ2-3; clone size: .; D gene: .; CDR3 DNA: TGTGCCAGCAGCCATCACGGACACACCACAGATACGCAGTATTTT; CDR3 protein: CASSHHGHTTDTQYF
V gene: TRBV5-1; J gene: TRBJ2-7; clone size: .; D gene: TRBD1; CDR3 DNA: TGCGCCAGCAGACCTTGGGGGACAGGGTACGAGCAGTACTTC; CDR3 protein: CASRPWGTGYEQYF
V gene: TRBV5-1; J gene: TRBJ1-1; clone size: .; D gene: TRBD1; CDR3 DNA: TGCGCCAGCAGCTCGACCAGGACAGGTAACACTGAAGCTTTCTTT; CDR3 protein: CASSSTRTGNTEAFF
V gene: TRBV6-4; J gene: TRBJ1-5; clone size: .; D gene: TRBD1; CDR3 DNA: TGTGCCAGCATGGGACAGGACTCCTATGGGTTAAAGCCCCAGCATTTT; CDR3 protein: CASMGQDSYGLKPQHF
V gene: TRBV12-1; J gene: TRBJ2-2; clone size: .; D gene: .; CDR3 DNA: TGTGCCAGCAGCTTAGGGGGACCGAACACCGGGGAGCTGTTTTTT; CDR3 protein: CASSLGGPNTGELFF
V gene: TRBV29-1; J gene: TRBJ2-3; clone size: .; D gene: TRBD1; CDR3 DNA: TGCAGCGTTCTTAACCGGGACAGGGGGCTAGATACGCAGTATTTT; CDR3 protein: CSVLNRDRGLDTQYF
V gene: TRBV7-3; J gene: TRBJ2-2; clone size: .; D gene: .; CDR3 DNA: TGTGCCAGCAGCCTCCACGACGGCAGGCAGACCGGGGAGCTGTTTTTT; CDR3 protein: CASSLHDGRQTGELFF
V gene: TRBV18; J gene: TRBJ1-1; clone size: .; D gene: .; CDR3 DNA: TGTGCCAGCTCACCTGCGGAAAACACTGAAGCTTTCTTT; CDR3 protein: CASSPAENTEAFF
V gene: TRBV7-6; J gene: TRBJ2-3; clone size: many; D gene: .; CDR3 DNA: TGTGCCAGCAGTCTGTATAACGGGGTGGTCACAGATACGCAGTATTTT; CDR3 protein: CASSLYNGVVTDTQYF
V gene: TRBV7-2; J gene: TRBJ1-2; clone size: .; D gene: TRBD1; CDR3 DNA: TGTGCCAGCAGCCCATCGACAGGGGACAACTATGGCTACACCTTC; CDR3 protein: CASSPSTGDNYGYTF
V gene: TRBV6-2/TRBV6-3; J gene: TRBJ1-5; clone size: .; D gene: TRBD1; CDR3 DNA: TGTGCCAGCAGCCCGACAGGGTTAAATCAGCCCCAGCATTTT; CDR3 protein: CASSPTGLNQPQHF
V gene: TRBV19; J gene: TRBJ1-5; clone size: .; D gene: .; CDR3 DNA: TGTGCCAGTAGCCCTTCGAGTAGGGAGCAGCCCCAGCATTTT; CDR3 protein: CASSPSSREQPQHF
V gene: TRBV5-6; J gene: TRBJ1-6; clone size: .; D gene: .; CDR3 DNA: TGTGCCAGCAGCTTGGACAGGGCGAGTTCACCCCTCCACTTT; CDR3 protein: CASSLDRASSPLHF
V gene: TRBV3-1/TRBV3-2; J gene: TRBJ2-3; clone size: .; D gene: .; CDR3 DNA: TGTGCCAGCAGCCGCAGGACAGATACGCAGTATTTT; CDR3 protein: CASSRRTDTQYF
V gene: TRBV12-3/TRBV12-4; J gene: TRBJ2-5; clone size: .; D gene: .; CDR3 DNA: TGTGCCAGCACCCACAGGTACCAAGAGACCCAGTACTTC; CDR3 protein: CASTHRYQETQYF
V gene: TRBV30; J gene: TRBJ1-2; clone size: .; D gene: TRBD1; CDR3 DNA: TGTGCCTGTAGACAGGGGGCCTTCTATGGCTACACCTTC; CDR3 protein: CACRQGAFYGYTF
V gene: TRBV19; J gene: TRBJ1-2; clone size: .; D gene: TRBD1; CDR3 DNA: TGTGCCAGTAGTAAGGACAGGGAGGGGGCCTATGGCTACACCTTC; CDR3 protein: CASSKDREGAYGYTF
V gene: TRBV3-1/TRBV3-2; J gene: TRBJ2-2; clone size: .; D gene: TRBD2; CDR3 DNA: TGTGCCAGCAGCCGCGGCGATATAGCGGGGGCCCTTTGGACCGGGGAGCTGTTTTTT; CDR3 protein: CASSRGDIAGALWTGELFF
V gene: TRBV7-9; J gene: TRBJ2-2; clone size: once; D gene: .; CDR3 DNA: TGTGCCAGCAGCTCTGACTACACCGGGGAGCTGTTTTTT; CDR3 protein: CASSSDYTGELFF
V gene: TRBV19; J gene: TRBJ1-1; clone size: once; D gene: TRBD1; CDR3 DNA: TGTGCCAGTAGTAGGGGGACAGGGGCCATGAACACTGAAGCTTTCTTT; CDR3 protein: CASSRGTGAMNTEAFF
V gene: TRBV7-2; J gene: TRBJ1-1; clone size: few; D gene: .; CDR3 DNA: TGTGCCAGCAGCTTCCAGGGCTTGAACACTGAAGCTTTCTTT; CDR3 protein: CASSFQGLNTEAFF
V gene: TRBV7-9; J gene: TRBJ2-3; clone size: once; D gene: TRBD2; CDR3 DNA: TGTGCCAGCAGCCCCTCTAGCGGGGGGGCAGATACGCAGTATTTT; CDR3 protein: CASSPSSGGADTQYF
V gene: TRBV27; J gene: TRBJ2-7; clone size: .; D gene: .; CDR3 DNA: TGTGCCAGCAGCAGGGATCGCTCCTACGAGCAGTACTTC; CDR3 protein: CASSRDRSYEQYF
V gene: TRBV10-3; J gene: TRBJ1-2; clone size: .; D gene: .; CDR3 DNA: TGTGCCATCAGTGAATCGGCACAACAGAATGGCTACACCTTC; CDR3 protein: CAISESAQQNGYTF
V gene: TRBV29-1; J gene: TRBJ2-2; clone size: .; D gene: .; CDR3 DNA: TGCAGCGTTGCCGGGACAAAGAACACCGGGGAGCTGTTTTTT; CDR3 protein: CSVAGTKNTGELFF
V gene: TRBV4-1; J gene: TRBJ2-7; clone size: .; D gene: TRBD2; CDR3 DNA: TGCGCCAGCAGCCTGGGACTAGCGGGGACAGGGGAGCAGTACTTC; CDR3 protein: CASSLGLAGTGEQYF
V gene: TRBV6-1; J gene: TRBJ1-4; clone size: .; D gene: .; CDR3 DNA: TGTGCCAGCAGTGAAGCAACAGCCAGATCTAATGAAAAACTGTTTTTT; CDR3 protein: CASSEATARSNEKLFF
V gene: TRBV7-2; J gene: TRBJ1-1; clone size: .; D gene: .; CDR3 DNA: TGTGCCAGCAGCTTAGCGCCTATTATGAACACTGAAGCTTTCTTT; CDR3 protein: CASSLAPIMNTEAFF
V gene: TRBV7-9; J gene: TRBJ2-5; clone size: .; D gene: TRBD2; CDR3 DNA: TGTGCCAGCAGTTTTACTAGCGGGGGCGGAGAGACCCAGTACTTC; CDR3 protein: CASSFTSGGGETQYF
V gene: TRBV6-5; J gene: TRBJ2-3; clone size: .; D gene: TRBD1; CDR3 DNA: TGTGCCAGCAGTTACGCGGGACAGGGAACAGATACGCAGTATTTT; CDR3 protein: CASSYAGQGTDTQYF
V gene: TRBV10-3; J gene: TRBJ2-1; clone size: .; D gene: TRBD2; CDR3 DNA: TGTGCCATCAGGGGCCTAGCGGGGGGGATCGATGAGCAGTTCTTC; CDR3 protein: CAIRGLAGGIDEQFF
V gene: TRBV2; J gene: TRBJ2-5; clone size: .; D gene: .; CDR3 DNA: TGTGCCAGCATTTACAGGGTTGGAGAGACCCAGTACTTC; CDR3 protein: CASIYRVGETQYF
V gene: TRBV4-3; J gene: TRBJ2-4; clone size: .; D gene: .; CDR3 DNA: TGCGCCAGCAGCCAAGCACCGGACCCCGTAGGGGCCATTCAGTACTTC; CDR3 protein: CASSQAPDPVGAIQYF
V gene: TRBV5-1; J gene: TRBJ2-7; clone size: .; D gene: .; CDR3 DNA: TGCGCCAGCAGCCTCCGGGCGGGACCATACGAGCAGTACTTC; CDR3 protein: CASSLRAGPYEQYF
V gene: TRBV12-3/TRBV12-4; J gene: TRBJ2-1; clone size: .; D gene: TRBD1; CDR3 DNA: TGTGCCAGCAGTTCCTACAGGGGGCCTGAGCAGTTCTTC; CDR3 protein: CASSSYRGPEQFF
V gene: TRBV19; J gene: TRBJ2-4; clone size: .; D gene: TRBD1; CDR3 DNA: TGTGCCAGTAGTATAGATGGGACAGTAGGAAACATTCAGTACTTC; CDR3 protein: CASSIDGTVGNIQYF
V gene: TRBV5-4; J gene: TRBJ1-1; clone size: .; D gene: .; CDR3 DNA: TGTGCCAGCAGCTCAATAGCGGGTGGGGGGACTGAAGCTTTCTTT; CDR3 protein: CASSSIAGGGTEAFF
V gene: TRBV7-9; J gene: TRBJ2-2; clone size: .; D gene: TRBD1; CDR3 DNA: TGTGCCGCCCGGACAGGGTCAGAAACCGGGGAGCTGTTTTTT; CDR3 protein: CAARTGSETGELFF
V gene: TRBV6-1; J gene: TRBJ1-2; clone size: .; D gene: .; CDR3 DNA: TGTGCCAGCAGTGAAGATACTGTTTGGGGCTACACCTTC; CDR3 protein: CASSEDTVWGYTF
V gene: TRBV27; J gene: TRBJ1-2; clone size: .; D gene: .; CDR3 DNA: TGTGCCAGCAGTTCACCGGGGACTAACCTAAAAACTTTC; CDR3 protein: CASSSPGTNLKTF
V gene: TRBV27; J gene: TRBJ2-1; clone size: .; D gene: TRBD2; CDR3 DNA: TGTGCCAGCAGTCAGAGGATACAAACTAGCGGGGATGAGCAGTTCTTC; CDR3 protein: CASSQRIQTSGDEQFF
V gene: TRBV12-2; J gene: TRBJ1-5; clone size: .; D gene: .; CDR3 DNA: TGTGCAAGTCGCTTAGCGAGAGGGGGAGATAGCAATCAGCCCCAGCATTTT; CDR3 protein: CASRLARGGDSNQPQHF
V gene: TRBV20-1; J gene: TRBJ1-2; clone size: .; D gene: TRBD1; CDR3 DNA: TGCAGTGCGAGGACAGGGGGTGGCTACACCTTC; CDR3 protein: CSARTGGGYTF
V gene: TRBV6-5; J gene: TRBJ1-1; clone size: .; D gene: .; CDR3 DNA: TGTGCCAGCAGTTCATGGCTCACTGAAGCTTTCTTT; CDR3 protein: CASSSWLTEAFF
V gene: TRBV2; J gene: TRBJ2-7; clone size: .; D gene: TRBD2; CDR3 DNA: TGTGCCAGCAGTCCTAGCGGCTCCTACGAGCAGTACTTC; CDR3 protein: CASSPSGSYEQYF
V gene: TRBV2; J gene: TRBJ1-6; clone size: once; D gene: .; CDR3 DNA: TGTGCCAGCAGTGAGAGACAGCAATGGTCCTATAATTCACCCCTCCACTTT; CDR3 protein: CASSERQQWSYNSPLHF
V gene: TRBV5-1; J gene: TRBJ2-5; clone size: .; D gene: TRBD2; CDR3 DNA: TGCGCCAGCAGCTTGCGACCGACTACGGGACTAGCGGGGGGGGAGACCCAGTACTTC; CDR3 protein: CASSLRPTTGLAGGETQYF
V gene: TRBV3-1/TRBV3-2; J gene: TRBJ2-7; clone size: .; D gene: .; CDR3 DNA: TGTGCCAGCAGCCAAGGAGCCTCGACTGGCAACGAGCAGTACTTC; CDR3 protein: CASSQGASTGNEQYF
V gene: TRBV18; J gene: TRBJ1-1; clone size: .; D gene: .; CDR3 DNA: TGTGCCAGCTCAACGAACAGGGACAACACTGAAGCTTTCTTT; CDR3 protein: CASSTNRDNTEAFF
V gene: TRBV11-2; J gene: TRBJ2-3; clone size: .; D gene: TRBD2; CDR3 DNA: TGTGCCAGCAGCTTTAGCGGGGGGATCACAGATACGCAGTATTTT; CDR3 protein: CASSFSGGITDTQYF
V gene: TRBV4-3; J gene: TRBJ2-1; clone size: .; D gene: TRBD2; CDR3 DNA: TGCGCCAGCAGCCTCAAACTGACTAGCGGGGGTTACAATGAGCAGTTCTTC; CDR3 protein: CASSLKLTSGGYNEQFF
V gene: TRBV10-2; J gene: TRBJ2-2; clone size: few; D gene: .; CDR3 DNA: TGCGCCAGCAGTGGGTTAGCGGTTTCGAACACCGGGGAGCTGTTTTTT; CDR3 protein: CASSGLAVSNTGELFF